This is a list of T cell receptor beta chains from one sample in a study of blood T cell repertoires in COVID-19. Method: immunoSEQ multiplex PCR; TCRdb's copy keeps in-frame clones and lacks some. The table records almost 70,000 clones, roughly 88% of them present only once. Sequences were obtained from peripheral blood. The receptors shown here come from a woman in her 70s with acute or convalescent COVID-19. Both conserved end residues are part of each CDR3. Each record gives: CDR3 DNA, CDR3 protein, clone size, V gene, J gene, D gene. D genes are given only for firm matches. A row's size may be missing; if present it is once, few, many or a size class.

TGTGCCAGCAGTTTTCAGGGGGAAGGAAACACCATATATTTT	CASSFQGEGNTIYF	.	TRBV28	TRBJ1-3	TRBD1
TGCAGCGTTGTGATGAGGACAGGGGCTAACACAGATACGCAGTATTTT	CSVVMRTGANTDTQYF	.	TRBV29-1	TRBJ2-3	TRBD1
TGCAGCGTAGGTACAGGGCGGAACACTGAAGCTTTCTTT	CSVGTGRNTEAFF	.	TRBV29-1	TRBJ1-1	.
TGTGCCTGGAGCAGGGGGCTCGGCGATGAAAAACTGTTTTTT	CAWSRGLGDEKLFF	.	TRBV30	TRBJ1-4	TRBD1
TGTGCCAGCAGCCAAACAGGGGAAGTTTGGGGCTACACCTTC	CASSQTGEVWGYTF	.	TRBV27	TRBJ1-2	TRBD1
TGTGCCAGCAGCCCCGGACAGCGAGCTGGAAACACCATATATTTT	CASSPGQRAGNTIYF	.	TRBV5-6	TRBJ1-3	.
TGTGCCAGCAGCCCCGACAGGACCCTCTACGAGCAGTACTTC	CASSPDRTLYEQYF	.	TRBV7-2	TRBJ2-7	.
TGTGCCAGCAGCCCCCTTTCTCTAGCGGGGTCCACAGATACGCAGTATTTT	CASSPLSLAGSTDTQYF	.	TRBV9	TRBJ2-3	TRBD2
TGTGCCAGCAGTGACCCGCGGGCCGGCCAGCCCCAGCATTTT	CASSDPRAGQPQHF	once	TRBV28	TRBJ1-5	.
TGTGCCAGCTTAGGACTAGCGGGGGCCATACAAGAGACCCAGTACTTC	CASLGLAGAIQETQYF	once	TRBV2	TRBJ2-5	TRBD2
TGTGCCAGTCAGGGGGAGCTTTCACCCCTCCACTTT	CASQGELSPLHF	.	TRBV28	TRBJ1-6	TRBD1
TGTGCCAGCAGCCAAGATGTAGCGGGAGGGCCGGATGAGCAGTTCTTC	CASSQDVAGGPDEQFF	.	TRBV3-1/TRBV3-2	TRBJ2-1	TRBD2
TGTGCCAGCAGCCGTAGCGGGGGTACCTACGAGCAGTACTTC	CASSRSGGTYEQYF	.	TRBV3-1/TRBV3-2	TRBJ2-7	TRBD2
TGTGCCAGCAGTGCACAGGGGGCTGGCACAGATACGCAGTATTTT	CASSAQGAGTDTQYF	.	TRBV11-2	TRBJ2-3	TRBD1
TGTGCCAGCAGTTACGGTGTCAGGGGGAATTCACCCCTCCACTTT	CASSYGVRGNSPLHF	once	TRBV6-5	TRBJ1-6	TRBD1
TGTGCCTGGATTAGGACAGGGGACACTGAAGCTTTCTTT	CAWIRTGDTEAFF	.	TRBV30	TRBJ1-1	TRBD1
TGTGCCAGCAGCCAAGATAATTACAGGAACGAGCAGTACTTC	CASSQDNYRNEQYF	.	TRBV14	TRBJ2-7	.
TGTGCCAGCAGTTCTAGAGACCTAGGCTACGAGCAGTACTTC	CASSSRDLGYEQYF	.	TRBV13	TRBJ2-7	.
TGTGCCAGCAGCTCACTAGCGGGGGACCTCCATACGCAGTATTTT	CASSSLAGDLHTQYF	.	TRBV11-2	TRBJ2-3	TRBD2
TGTGCCAGCAGCTTAAATCTCCGGGGATCGACTGGGGCCAACGTCCTGACTTTC	CASSLNLRGSTGANVLTF	.	TRBV7-3	TRBJ2-6	.
TGTGCCAGCAGTCCCACTAGCGGGGGGAGAGAGCAGTTCTTC	CASSPTSGGREQFF	once	TRBV28	TRBJ2-1	TRBD2